The source of this T cell receptor (beta chain) is a study of T cells in Graves' hyperthyroidism and ophthalmopathy. Notes on the study in general: In the blood, most expanded thyroid clonotypes above 0.001 appeared as well.

This clonotype was counted only a few times. The antigen is not known. TCR beta CDR3 regions were amplified from RNA transcripts. With the HTBI primer set, the TCR CDR3 went through a first round of RT-PCR. TCRdb re-derived calls from the multiplex PCR reads in MiXCR, one entry per CDR3 protein. The sample lists some 400,000 distinct CDR3 sequences; approximately 15% were seen once. The CDR3 is made up of 15 amino acids. Germline CDR1 and CDR2: SGHNT and YYREEE (reference sequence). V shed 0 bases, J shed 7 bases, and the junction held 2 bases outside the gene matches. Input material: blood. This chain uses TRBV5-4 with TRBJ2-1, with 12 bases identical to TRBD2. The TCR comes from a man aged 30 to 45 with Graves' hyperthyroidism that later progressed to Graves' ophthalmopathy. The CDR3 region is CASSLDLAGGNEQFF. CDR3 DNA sequence: TGTGCCAGCAGCTTGGATCTAGCGGGGGGGAATGAGCAGTTCTTC.